These T cell receptor beta chains were read from a single sample in a study of cytomegalovirus exposure and HLA in healthy donors. TCRdb's copy holds only in-frame clones and misses some; the assay was immunoSEQ multiplex PCR. The sample holds 73,000 or so clones, about 81% seen once. What was sequenced was PBMCs. The receptors derive from a human donor in good health. The CDR3 runs from the conserved cysteine through the conserved F or W. Fields, in order: J gene, D gene, V gene, clone size, CDR3 protein, CDR3 DNA. The D gene is left open where the match is weak. Expanded clones get a size class; other rows say once, few or many, or leave the size out.

TRBJ1-6 | - | TRBV5-4 | - | CASSPQGSYRPLHF | TGTGCCAGCAGCCCGCAGGGATCGTACAGACCCCTCCACTTT
TRBJ2-3 | TRBD2 | TRBV11-2 | - | CASSLPSLAGDTQYF | TGTGCCAGCAGCTTACCGTCTCTAGCGGGAGATACGCAGTATTTT
TRBJ2-7 | - | TRBV7-2 | - | CASSLAEGWTDSFEQYF | TGTGCCAGCAGCTTAGCGGAGGGTTGGACGGATTCTTTTGAGCAGTACTTC
TRBJ2-5 | - | TRBV18 | few | CASSPFGQQQETQYF | TGTGCCAGCTCACCATTTGGACAGCAACAAGAGACCCAGTACTTC
TRBJ2-7 | TRBD2 | TRBV27 | - | CASTPRAGAYEQYF | TGTGCCAGCACCCCCAGGGCGGGGGCCTACGAGCAGTACTTC
TRBJ2-1 | TRBD1 | TRBV19 | - | CASSRVGTGEQFF | TGTGCCAGTAGTAGGGTCGGGACAGGTGAGCAGTTCTTC
TRBJ2-3 | - | TRBV4-2 | few | CASSQALSGTDTQYF | TGTGCCAGCAGCCAAGCCCTCAGCGGCACAGATACGCAGTATTTT
TRBJ1-2 | - | TRBV7-9 | - | CFGGGNYGYPF | -
TRBJ2-7 | - | TRBV27 | - | CASSPRGLSSYEQYF | TGTGCCAGCAGCCCTCGAGGGTTGAGCTCCTACGAGCAGTACTTC
TRBJ1-1 | - | TRBV4-2 | once | CASSQAGLPNTEAFF | TGTGCCAGCAGCCAAGCGGGACTCCCGAACACTGAAGCTTTCTTT
TRBJ1-1 | - | TRBV19 | - | CASSIGGTGNTEAFF | TGTGCCAGTAGTATAGGCGGGACGGGGAACACTGAAGCTTTCTTT
TRBJ1-1 | - | TRBV10-3 | few | CAIRPGQLNTEAFF | TGTGCCATTAGACCGGGACAACTGAACACTGAAGCTTTCTTT
TRBJ2-3 | TRBD2 | TRBV9 | few | CASSSGTSATDTQYF | TGTGCCAGCAGCTCCGGGACTAGCGCCACAGATACGCAGTATTTT
TRBJ1-5 | - | TRBV30 | - | CAWSPHISNQPQHF | TGTGCCTGGAGCCCCCACATCAGCAATCAGCCCCAGCATTTT
TRBJ2-7 | TRBD1 | TRBV5-1 | few | CASSLRYDRGSYEQYF | TGCGCCAGCAGCTTGCGGTATGACAGGGGATCGTACGAGCAGTACTTC
TRBJ2-7 | TRBD1 | TRBV5-1 | once | CASSGPIPGQGSYEQYF | TGCGCCAGCAGCGGCCCCATTCCGGGACAGGGATCCTACGAGCAGTACTTC
TRBJ1-2 | TRBD1 | TRBV10-2 | - | CASAQTGGANYGYTF | TGCGCCAGCGCCCAGACAGGGGGAGCTAACTATGGCTACACCTTC
TRBJ1-6 | TRBD1 | TRBV18 | - | CASSTGTGVRSPLHF | TGTGCCAGCTCAACCGGGACAGGGGTTAGATCACCCCTCCACTTT
TRBJ2-3 | TRBD2 | TRBV5-4 | - | CASSLRATGGYDTQYF | TGTGCCAGCAGCTTGCGGGCCACGGGGGGGTACGATACGCAGTATTTT
TRBJ2-1 | TRBD2 | TRBV11-3 | - | CASSISGGPHNEQFF | TGTGCCAGCAGCATTAGCGGGGGGCCTCACAATGAGCAGTTCTTC
TRBJ1-6 | - | TRBV27 | few | CASSLSSGHYNSPLHF | TGTGCCAGCAGTTTATCGAGTGGACATTATAATTCACCCCTCCACTTT
TRBJ1-1 | - | TRBV28 | - | CASRTDTNTEAFF | TGTGCCAGCAGGACGGACACCAACACTGAAGCTTTCTTT
TRBJ2-7 | TRBD1 | TRBV10-3 | - | CAIRGPGQGPGEQYF | TGTGCCATCAGGGGACCGGGACAGGGGCCCGGCGAGCAGTACTTC
TRBJ1-6 | - | TRBV6-5 | - | CASSYGGAINSPLHF | TGTGCCAGCAGTTATGGGGGGGCGATTAATTCACCCCTCCACTTT
TRBJ1-1 | - | TRBV18 | - | CASSPQLNTEAFF | TGTGCCAGCTCACCCCAGTTGAACACTGAAGCTTTCTTT
TRBJ1-1 | TRBD1 | TRBV5-6 | - | CAGTNRGQLNTEAFF | TGTGCCGGGACAAACCGGGGACAGTTGAACACTGAAGCTTTCTTT
TRBJ2-2 | - | TRBV7-2 | - | CASSLSQVNTGELFF | TGTGCCAGCAGCTTATCACAGGTGAACACCGGGGAGCTGTTTTTT
TRBJ1-5 | TRBD1 | TRBV6-5 | few | CASSSTGIKQPQHF | TGTGCCAGCAGTTCGACAGGGATTAAGCAGCCCCAGCATTTT
TRBJ1-5 | - | TRBV9 | - | CASSVAQGDQPQHF | TGTGCCAGCAGCGTAGCGCAGGGCGATCAGCCCCAGCATTTT
TRBJ1-6 | - | TRBV6-1 | - | CASFHPRGTGSPLHF | TGTGCCAGCTTCCACCCCAGGGGCACGGGTTCACCCCTCCACTTT
TRBJ2-1 | - | TRBV7-6 | - | CASSLGGETFF | TGTGCCAGCAGCTTAGGTGGGGAGACGTTCTTC
TRBJ2-7 | TRBD2 | TRBV7-2 | - | CASSASGGYEQYF | TGTGCCAGCAGCGCCAGCGGGGGGTACGAGCAGTACTTC
TRBJ1-2 | - | TRBV5-8 | - | CASSRGTANYGYTF | TGTGCCAGCAGCCGCGGGACGGCTAACTATGGCTACACCTTC
TRBJ2-3 | - | TRBV29-1 | - | CSVEQLALSTDTQYF | TGCAGCGTTGAACAACTAGCCCTTAGCACAGATACGCAGTATTTT
TRBJ1-5 | TRBD1 | TRBV2 | - | CASSEGQGVGQPQHF | TGTGCCAGCAGTGAAGGACAGGGGGTTGGCCAGCCCCAGCATTTT
TRBJ1-5 | - | TRBV19 | - | CASSIVKRQNQPQHF | TGTGCCAGTAGTATAGTAAAGCGTCAAAATCAGCCCCAGCATTTT
TRBJ1-3 | - | TRBV28 | - | CASRGGNSGNTIYF | TGTGCCAGCAGAGGAGGGAACTCTGGAAACACCATATATTTT
TRBJ2-2 | TRBD1 | TRBV4-1 | - | CASSDRGNTGELFF | TGCGCCAGCAGCGACAGGGGGAACACCGGGGAGCTGTTTTTT
TRBJ2-7 | TRBD1 | TRBV18 | - | CASSPEKGAREQYF | TGTGCCAGCTCACCAGAGAAGGGGGCGAGGGAGCAGTACTTC
TRBJ2-7 | - | TRBV28 | - | CASSLRIEQYF | TGTGCCAGCAGTTTGAGAATCGAGCAGTACTTC
TRBJ1-1 | - | TRBV28 | - | CASSLSGNTEAFF | TGTGCCAGCAGTTTATCAGGGAACACTGAAGCTTTCTTT